This record covers a single TCR beta chain. Antigen: not known. The record originates from a study of T cells expressing NK-cell markers. About the study: Eight donors were sequenced, seven testing HCMV-seropositive and one testing seronegative.

The CDR3 loop spans 19 amino acids. Whole-study findings and limits: The share of CD8+ T cells held by dominant NKG2C+ clonotypes was roughly 1.0-8% in over 5 donors. Several donors showed these clonotypes also leading the CD3+CD56-NKG2C+ fraction.

No DNA is given; TCRdb re-called the 5' RACE reads and lists each CDR3 protein once. In all, the sample yields 350,000 to 450,000 distinct CDR3 sequences. This sequence originates from a man aged 18-75 years in good health. Sequenced sample: blood T cells: a sorted CD56 or NKG2C T cell subset, CD4+ or CD8+ T cells, or bulk PBMC T cells (not recorded which). This sequence joins TRBV23-1 and TRBJ2-3; TCRdb indicates TRBD1, and absent DNA this call remains unverified. TRBV23-1 is noted as an ORF with a role that remains uncertain. The CDR3 loop reads CASSQSPPDRGHSTDTQYF.